These 7 T cell receptor beta chains were all obtained from the same sample, sequenced in a study of blood T cell repertoires in COVID-19 (dated by TCRdb to 2018 to 2021). Library preparation was by the immunoSEQ multiplex PCR assay. The source is immuneACCESS, and TCRdb retained only in-frame sequences with V and J called. Part of the clones is not carried over; for the studies checked, unresolved V genes explain less than half of this, and the remainder is unexplained. For this sample the table gives some 250,000 clones, of which 86% were detected only once. The top ten constitute 2% to 2.5% of the sample. Sequencing was done on a sample of peripheral blood. The receptors here all came from a man younger than 45 who had recovered from COVID-19.

V and J are TRBV11-2 and TRBJ2-1; 7 bases fit TRBD2. Trimming cost V 5 bases and J 13 bases; bases outside gene matches: 5. This CDR3 region has 11 residues. Germline lookup yields CDR1 SGHAT and CDR2 FQNNGV. CDR3 in DNA: TGTGCCAGCAGCACTAGCGTCCAACAGTTCTTC. Amino acids: CASSTSVQQFF.

The chain is built from TRBV9 and TRBJ2-3, with a possible D match to TRBD2 (5 bases). Trimming cost V 4 bases and J 6 bases, with 18 bases left between them. Germline V CDR1 and CDR2: SGDLS, YYNGEE. This CDR3 spans 15 amino acids. CDR3 nucleotide sequence: TGTGCCAGCAGCTCTGGACTTAAGCAGTCGGATACGCAGTATTTT. Amino acids: CASSSGLKQSDTQYF. Based on the CDR3 plus reference TRBV9 and TRBJ2-3, the full variable domain is DSGVTQTPKHLITATGQRVTLRCSPRSGDLSVYWYQQSLDQGLQFLIQYYNGEERAKGNILERFSAQQFPDLHSELNLSSLELGDSALYFCASSSGLKQSDTQYFGPGTRLTVL.

The chain uses TRBV7-2 and TRBJ2-2, with 8 bases that match TRBD1. Trimming removed 7 bases from V and 4 bases from J; junction bases left unmatched: 11. This CDR3 is built from 16 residues. In germline, CDR1 is SGHTA, CDR2 FQGNSA. CDR3 residues: CASTKAGGRVTGELFF. In DNA form, the CDR3 reads TGTGCCAGCACCAAAGCAGGGGGCAGGGTCACCGGGGAGCTGTTTTTT.

The chain recombines TRBV27 with TRBJ1-1; 8 nucleotides match TRBD1. The CDR3 contains 15 residues. The germline CDR1 and CDR2 sequences are MNHEY and SMNVEV (reference sequence). With V trimmed by 3 bases and J by 7 bases, 10 bases remained unmatched. The CDR3 is CASSFEQGEVDEAFF. The CDR3, as DNA: TGTGCCAGCAGTTTTGAACAGGGGGAGGTAGATGAAGCTTTCTTT.

The chain employs TRBV5-1 and TRBJ1-1; TRBD1 might be the D (6 bases). The CDR3 sequence is 13 residues long. V lost 4 bases and J 0 bases, leaving 7 bases between the germline ends. Per germline, CDR1 SGHRS and CDR2 YFSETQ. The CDR3 protein is CASSGQLNTEAFF. CDR3 in DNA: TGCGCCAGCAGCGGACAGCTGAACACTGAAGCTTTCTTT. The whole variable domain, filled in from reference TRBV5-1 and TRBJ1-1, reads KAGVTQTPRYLIKTRGQQVTLSCSPISGHRSVSWYQQTPGQGLQFLFEYFSETQRNKGNFPGRFSGRQFSNSRSEMNVSTLELGDSALYLCASSGQLNTEAFFGQGTRLTVV.

V gene TRBV11-3 combines with J gene TRBJ2-4; 7 bases map to TRBD1. Losses at the gene ends were 4 bases for V and 2 bases for J; bases not matched to a gene: 17. This CDR3 spans 19 amino acids. Per germline, CDR1 SGHNT and CDR2 YENEEA. As DNA, the CDR3 is TGTGCCAGCAGCTCCCCGACAACAGGGGAAGGGCGCTCCAAAAACATTCAGTACTTC. Protein product: CASSSPTTGEGRSKNIQYF.

The gene calls are TRBV29-1 and TRBJ1-2; no reliable D call. The CDR3 contains 12 residues. Between the trimmed V and J ends, which lost 1 base and 8 bases, there was a span of 11 bases. The V gene's germline CDR1 is SQVTM and CDR2 ANQGSEA. The CDR3 sequence is CSVEVGGLGYTF. The DNA of the CDR3 is TGCAGCGTTGAAGTCGGCGGTTTGGGCTACACCTTC.